A selection of T cell receptor beta chains follows, all from one sample in a study of T cells in Graves' hyperthyroidism and ophthalmopathy. TCRdb independently ran MiXCR on the multiplex PCR reads; one entry per CDR3 protein. The table lists about 370,000 distinct CDR3 sequences, roughly 15% of them singletons. The specimen was blood. These receptor sequences come from a woman aged 55-70 years with Graves' ophthalmopathy. CDR3s include the opening cysteine and the closing phenylalanine or tryptophan. The order of the fields is clone size, J gene, D gene, V gene, CDR3 length, CDR3 DNA, CDR3 protein. The D gene is left open where the match is weak. Rows may omit the clone size; those that give it use once, few, many or a size class.

>-|TRBJ2-2|-|TRBV18|16
TGTGCCAGCTCACCTAGGGGGGGCATCAACACCGGGGAGCTGTTTTTT
CASSPRGGINTGELFF
>many|TRBJ2-7|-|TRBV20-1|11
TGCAGTGGACAGCTCTCCTACGAGCAGTACTTC
CSGQLSYEQYF
>many|TRBJ2-3|-|TRBV5-1|13
TGCGCCAGCAGACCCGGGGTCACAGATACGCAGTATTTT
CASRPGVTDTQYF
>many|TRBJ2-1|-|TRBV2|16
TGTGCCAGCAGTGGGGACCTGGGCGGGGCCGACGATGAGCAGTTCTTC
CASSGDLGGADDEQFF
>-|TRBJ2-5|TRBD2|TRBV6-1|17
TGTGCCAGCAGCCTTAGACTAGCGGGGGCCATGGGGGAGACCCAGTACTTC
CASSLRLAGAMGETQYF
>-|TRBJ2-1|TRBD2|TRBV28|19
TGTGCCAGCAGCCCGATGGGGGAGGGCCCGGAGAGCTCCTACAATGAGCAGTTCTTC
CASSPMGEGPESSYNEQFF
>many|TRBJ2-1|-|TRBV6-1|15
TGTGCCAGCAGTGAAGTAAGGGAGAGATACAATGAGCAGTTCTTC
CASSEVRERYNEQFF
>many|TRBJ1-1|-|TRBV20-1|11
TGCAGTGCTCCAGGGGTGGGGGAAGCTTTCTTT
CSAPGVGEAFF
>many|TRBJ1-5|-|TRBV2|14
TGTGCCAGCAGTGAATCAACCAGGGTCCAGCCCCAGCATTTT
CASSESTRVQPQHF
>many|TRBJ1-2|TRBD1|TRBV30|12
TGTGCCTGGAGTTGGGAGGGACAGGGCTACACCTTC
CAWSWEGQGYTF
>many|TRBJ2-6|-|TRBV6-2/TRBV6-3|15
TGTGCCAGCAGCCCCCACGTCTCTGGGGCCAACGTCCTGACTTTC
CASSPHVSGANVLTF
>many|TRBJ2-3|-|TRBV7-3|13
TGTGCCAGCAGCTTAGGGAGCACAGATACGCAGTATTTT
CASSLGSTDTQYF
>many|TRBJ2-3|-|TRBV7-2|13
TGTGCCAGCAGCCTACAGGGCACAGATACGCAGTATTTT
CASSLQGTDTQYF
>many|TRBJ1-5|-|TRBV2|19
TGTGCCAGCAGTGAAGTTCCCGGTAGGGGGGACCCGGGCAATCAGCCCCAGCATTTT
CASSEVPGRGDPGNQPQHF
>many|TRBJ2-7|TRBD2|TRBV10-1|14
TGCGCCAGTCCCGAGGGCGGGGGGCTCTACGAGCAGTACTTC
CASPEGGGLYEQYF
>many|TRBJ2-1|TRBD1|TRBV27|17
TGTGCCAGCAGTTTATTGGGGACAGGGAAGTCCTACAATGAGCAGTTCTTC
CASSLLGTGKSYNEQFF
>many|TRBJ2-1|-|TRBV5-6|17
TGTGCCAGCAGCTTCCTACAGAGCGGGCGCTCCTACAATGAGCAGTTCTTC
CASSFLQSGRSYNEQFF
>few|TRBJ1-6|-|TRBV4-1|17
TGCGCCAGCAGCCGGGTCACAGAGGCCTTACCTAATTCACCCCTCCACTTT
CASSRVTEALPNSPLHF
>many|TRBJ2-1|-|TRBV20-1|15
TGCAGTGCTAGCAACCCAGAAACTTCCTACAATGAGCAGTTCTTC
CSASNPETSYNEQFF
>many|TRBJ2-1|TRBD2|TRBV27|17
TGTGCCAGCAGTACCGGACTAGCGGGAGGGCCCCACAATGAGCAGTTCTTC
CASSTGLAGGPHNEQFF
>many|TRBJ2-5|TRBD1|TRBV2|16
TGTGCCAGCAGCGAAGGCAGGACAGGGTCGGGGGAGACCCAGTACTTC
CASSEGRTGSGETQYF
>many|TRBJ2-5|TRBD1|TRBV7-8|14
TGTGCCAGCAGCCCTGACAGGGGTGGAGAGACCCAGTACTTC
CASSPDRGGETQYF
>-|TRBJ2-3|TRBD2|TRBV20-1|12
TGCAGTCGGAGCGGGAGTACAGATACGCAGTATTTT
CSRSGSTDTQYF
>many|TRBJ2-7|-|TRBV12-3/TRBV12-4|13
TGCGCCAGCAGCCTGGGCAGAACCTACGAGCAGTACTTC
CASSLGRTYEQYF
>-|TRBJ2-6|-|TRBV19|13
TGTGCCAGCAACAGGGAGGGGGCCAACGTCCTGACTTTC
CASNREGANVLTF
>many|TRBJ2-3|TRBD1|TRBV5-1|15
TGCGCCAGCAGCTCCAACAGGGGGTGGGCAGATACGCAGTATTTT
CASSSNRGWADTQYF
>few|TRBJ2-7|TRBD2|TRBV3-1|16
TGTGCCAGCAGCCAGACTTCTAGCGGGGTCTCCTACGAGCAGTACTTC
CASSQTSSGVSYEQYF
>many|TRBJ1-1|-|TRBV5-5|14
TGTGCCAGCAGCTCGAGACTAGAGTACACTGAAGCTTTCTTT
CASSSRLEYTEAFF
>few|TRBJ1-2|-|TRBV9|13
TGTGCCAGCAGCCCACAGGGTAGCTATGGCTACACCTTC
CASSPQGSYGYTF
>many|TRBJ1-5|-|TRBV12-3/TRBV12-4|15
TGTGCCAGCAGCACGAGCCGGGGGAGCAATCAGCCCCAGCATTTT
CASSTSRGSNQPQHF
>many|TRBJ1-2|-|TRBV9|16
TGTGCCAGCAGCGTAACTGTCAGCGCCCTTAACTATGGCTACACCTTC
CASSVTVSALNYGYTF
>many|TRBJ1-1|-|TRBV7-8|15
TGTGCCAGCAGCTTAGAGGGCCCCCTGAACACTGAAGCTTTCTTT
CASSLEGPLNTEAFF
>many|TRBJ2-5|TRBD2|TRBV3-1|14
TGTGCCAGCAGCCAGATGAGCGGGAGTGGGACCCAGTACTTC
CASSQMSGSGTQYF
>many|TRBJ2-1|TRBD1|TRBV29-1|15
TGCAGCGTCGTTCGTTTGGGACAGGGGTACAATGAGCAGTTCTTC
CSVVRLGQGYNEQFF
>-|TRBJ2-2|TRBD1|TRBV5-1|15
TGCGCCAGCAGCTTGAGACAGGGTGACACCGGGGAGCTGTTTTTT
CASSLRQGDTGELFF
>many|TRBJ1-6|-|TRBV28|14
TGTGCCAGCAGTTTAACTTCGGGAGGTTCACCCCTCCACTTT
CASSLTSGGSPLHF
>many|TRBJ2-7|TRBD2|TRBV6-2/TRBV6-3|14
TGTGCCAGCAGACGTAGCGGGGTTGTTTACGAGCAGTACTTC
CASRRSGVVYEQYF
>many|TRBJ2-7|-|TRBV27|14
TGTGCCAGCTGGAACAGGGCACACTCCTACGAGCAGTACTTC
CASWNRAHSYEQYF
>-|TRBJ2-7|TRBD2|TRBV7-9|15
TGTGCCAGCAGCTCTGGACTAGCGGCTACCTACGAGCAGTACTTC
CASSSGLAATYEQYF
>many|TRBJ2-7|-|TRBV5-1|16
TGCGCCAGCAGCCTGGAGGTTGGGGGCAGGGTCGACGAGCAGTACTTC
CASSLEVGGRVDEQYF
>-|TRBJ2-5|-|TRBV7-2|14
TGTGCCAGCAGCTTAGATCCCGGATGGGAGACCCAGTACTTC
CASSLDPGWETQYF
>-|TRBJ2-3|TRBD2|TRBV6-4|18
TGTGCCAGCAGTGACTCGAGTCGATCGGGAGGGTCCACAGATACGCAGTATTTT
CASSDSSRSGGSTDTQYF
>many|TRBJ2-4|TRBD2|TRBV30|15
TGTGCCTGCCTGACTAGCGGGAGGGCGAGTGACATTCAGTACTTC
CACLTSGRASDIQYF
>-|TRBJ1-5|-|TRBV19|15
TGTGCCAGTACCTTATCTGGGGGGGCCGGTCAGCCCCAGCATTTT
CASTLSGGAGQPQHF
>-|TRBJ2-7|TRBD1|TRBV9|14
TGTGCCAGCAGCAGTCGGGACAGGCACTACGAGCAGTACTTC
CASSSRDRHYEQYF
>many|TRBJ2-1|TRBD2|TRBV27|16
TGTGCCAGCAGCCATCAACTAGCGGGAGCCTACAATGAGCAGTTCTTC
CASSHQLAGAYNEQFF
>many|TRBJ1-1|-|TRBV27|12
TGTGCCAGCAGTCCAAGGGGGTTTGAAGCTTTCTTT
CASSPRGFEAFF
>many|TRBJ2-3|-|TRBV24-1|13
TGTGCCTCCTGGTGGGGGGACACAGATACGCAGTATTTT
CASWWGDTDTQYF
>many|TRBJ2-5|TRBD2|TRBV7-9|17
TGTGCCAGCAGCTTGGGAAGTGGACTAGCGGAGGGCAGAATCACTTACTTC
CASSLGSGLAEGRITYF
>-|TRBJ2-6|-|TRBV6-1|15
TGTGCCAGCAGTATCTTCTCCTCTGGGGCCAACGTCCTGACTTTC
CASSIFSSGANVLTF
>-|TRBJ1-1|-|TRBV4-1|13
TGCGCCAGCAGCCAAGATCCCCCAAGGGGAGCTTTCTTT
CASSQDPPRGAFF
>many|TRBJ2-7|TRBD2|TRBV29-1|15
TGCAGCGTTGAAGATGGACTAGCGGGATCCTACGAGCAGTACTTC
CSVEDGLAGSYEQYF
>many|TRBJ2-5|TRBD2|TRBV6-1|16
TGTGCCAGCAGGGGGACTAGCGGGAGAGGCCAAGAGACCCAGTACTTC
CASRGTSGRGQETQYF
>many|TRBJ2-4|-|TRBV3-1|12
TGTGCCAGCAGTTTTTGGGGCGACATTCAGTACTTC
CASSFWGDIQYF
>-|TRBJ2-7|-|TRBV10-1|15
TGCGCCAGCAGTGACTCGGGCGCCCATATGTACGAGCAGTACTTC
CASSDSGAHMYEQYF